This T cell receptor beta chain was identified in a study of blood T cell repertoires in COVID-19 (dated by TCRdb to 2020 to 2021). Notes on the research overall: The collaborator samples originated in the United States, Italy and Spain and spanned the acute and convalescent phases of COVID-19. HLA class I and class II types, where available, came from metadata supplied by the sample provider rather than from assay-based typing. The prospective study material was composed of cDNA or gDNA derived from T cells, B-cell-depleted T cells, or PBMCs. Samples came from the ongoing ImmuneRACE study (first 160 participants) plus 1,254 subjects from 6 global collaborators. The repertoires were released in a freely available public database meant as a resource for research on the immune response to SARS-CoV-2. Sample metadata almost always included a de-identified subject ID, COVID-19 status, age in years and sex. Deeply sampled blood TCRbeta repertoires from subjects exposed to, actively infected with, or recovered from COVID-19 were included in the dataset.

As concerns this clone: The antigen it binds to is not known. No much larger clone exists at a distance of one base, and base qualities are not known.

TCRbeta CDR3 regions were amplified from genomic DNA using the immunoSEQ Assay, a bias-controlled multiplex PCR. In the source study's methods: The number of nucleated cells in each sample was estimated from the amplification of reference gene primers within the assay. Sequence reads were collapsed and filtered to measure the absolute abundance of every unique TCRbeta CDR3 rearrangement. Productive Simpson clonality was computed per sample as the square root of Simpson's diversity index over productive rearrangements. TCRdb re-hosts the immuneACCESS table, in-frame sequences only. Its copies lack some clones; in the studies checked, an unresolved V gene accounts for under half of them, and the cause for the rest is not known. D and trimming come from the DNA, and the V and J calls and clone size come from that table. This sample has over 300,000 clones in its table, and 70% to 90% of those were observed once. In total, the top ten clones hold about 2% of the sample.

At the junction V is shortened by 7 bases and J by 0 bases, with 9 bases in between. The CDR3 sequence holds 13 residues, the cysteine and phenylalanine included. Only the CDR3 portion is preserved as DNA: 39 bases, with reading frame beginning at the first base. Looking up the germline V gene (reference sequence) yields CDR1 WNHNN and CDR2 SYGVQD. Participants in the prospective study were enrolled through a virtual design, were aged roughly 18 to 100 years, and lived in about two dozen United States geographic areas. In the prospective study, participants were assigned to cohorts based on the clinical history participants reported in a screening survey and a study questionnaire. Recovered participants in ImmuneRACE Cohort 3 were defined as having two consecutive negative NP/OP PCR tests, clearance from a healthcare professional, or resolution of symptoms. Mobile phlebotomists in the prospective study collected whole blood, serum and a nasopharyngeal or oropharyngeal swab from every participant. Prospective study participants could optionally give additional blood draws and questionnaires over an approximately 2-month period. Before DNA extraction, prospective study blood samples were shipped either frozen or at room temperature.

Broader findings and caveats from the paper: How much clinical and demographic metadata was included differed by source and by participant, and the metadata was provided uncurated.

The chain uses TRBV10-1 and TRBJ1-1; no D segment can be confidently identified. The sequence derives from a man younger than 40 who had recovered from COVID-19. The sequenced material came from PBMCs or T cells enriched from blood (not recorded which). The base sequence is TGCGCCAGCACCAGAAGTTTGAACACTGAAGCTTTCTTT. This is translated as CASTRSLNTEAFF.